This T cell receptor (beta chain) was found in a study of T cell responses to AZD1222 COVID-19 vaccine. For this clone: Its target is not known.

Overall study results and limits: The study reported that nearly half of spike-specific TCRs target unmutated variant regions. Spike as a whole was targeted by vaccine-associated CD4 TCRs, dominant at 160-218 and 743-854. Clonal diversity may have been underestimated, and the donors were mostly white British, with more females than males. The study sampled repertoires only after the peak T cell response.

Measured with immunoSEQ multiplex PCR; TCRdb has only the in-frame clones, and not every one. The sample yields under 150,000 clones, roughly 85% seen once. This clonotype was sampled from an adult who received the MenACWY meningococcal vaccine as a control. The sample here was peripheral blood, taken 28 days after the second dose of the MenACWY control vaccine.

The CDR3 region is CAWSVLGLNTEAFF. Here the CDR3 DNA reads TGTGCCTGGAGTGTACTTGGTCTGAACACTGAAGCTTTCTTT. The gene calls are TRBV30 and TRBJ1-1; D ambiguous. The CDR3 is 14 amino acids. Germline CDR1 reads GTSNPN; CDR2 reads SVGIG (reference sequence). Trimming removed 0 bases from V and 0 bases from J, with 8 bases in between.